The clone carrying this T cell receptor beta chain turned up a few times. Its antigen is unknown. TCRdb passed the reads through MiXCR, listing each CDR3 protein once. The profile shows around 500,000 distinct CDR3 sequences, about 42% of them singletons. This record belongs to a study of T cell repertoires in cytomegalovirus infection. Study-level information: Public TCR beta signatures marked donors with CMV infection and the matching HLA.

Trimming cost V 4 bases and J 5 bases, with 18 bases left between them. The CDR3 consists of 15 residues. Germline CDR1 and CDR2: LGHNA and YSLEER. The rearrangement joins TRBV4-3 to TRBJ2-7, with TRBD1 as a possible D gene (6 bases). The receptor's source is a human donor in good health (CMV status not recorded). Some clones in this sample may be carry-over from other donors' samples. The specimen was cultured PBMCs, collected from culture after CMV antigen stimulation. CDR3 loop: CASSPRGTGLHEQYF. CDR3 DNA: TGCGCCAGCAGCCCGAGGGGGACGGGCCTTCACGAGCAGTACTTC.